The next 13 T cell receptor beta chains were all read from a single sample in a study of T-cell reconstitution after alpha-beta-depleted transplantation in children (dated by TCRdb to the mid-2010s). The library was prepared using PCR. The sample was run on an Illumina HiSeq 2500. TCR library preparation used molecular barcoding, with unique molecular identifiers applied to normalize quantification of the TCRbeta repertoire. TCRdb took the public reads, trimmed them with fastp at Q25, ran MiXCR for clone calling and kept in-frame beta chains. A single entry per CDR3 protein holds the most common genes and DNA from its merged rows. The sample has around 670,000 distinct CDR3 sequences on record, around 13% of them singletons. The ten largest clones capture approximately 0.8% of the sample. The label giving this sample's treatment or condition can be read as: allogeneic hematopoietic cell transplantation with graft depleted of TCRalphabeta T cells and CD19 B cells.

The specimen comprised PBMCs, sampled before TCRalphabeta/CD19-depleted stem cell transplant. The receptor set was obtained from a girl aged 2-10 years with congenital amegakaryocytic thrombocytopenia, due to receive a stem cell transplant.

The rearrangement uses TRBV6-1 and TRBJ1-2; perhaps TRBD1 as D (5 bases). The germline V and J ends were trimmed by 3 bases and 0 bases, with 11 bases remaining between them. This CDR3 is 15 amino acids long. The germline V gene encodes CDR1 MNHNS and CDR2 SASEGT. The CDR3 DNA is TGTGCCAGCAGTGACCAGGGAAAAACTAACTATGGCTACACCTTC. It is translated as CASSDQGKTNYGYTF.

This clonotype has ten or more counts. This chain links TRBV30 with TRBJ2-7; TRBD2 agrees at 8 bases. The CDR3 runs to 14 residues. Germline assignment: CDR1 GTSNPN and CDR2 SVGIG (reference sequence). V shed 6 bases and J 0 bases; nucleotides not matched to a gene: 7. The CDR3 DNA follows: TGTGCCTGTCTGGACAGCGGGAGCTCCTACGAGCAGTACTTC. Translation: CACLDSGSSYEQYF.

Many counts were recorded for this clonotype. The V and J genes are TRBV20-1 and TRBJ1-4; 8 bases match TRBD1. The CDR3 sequence is 13 residues long. Per germline, CDR1 DFQATT and CDR2 SNEGSKA (reference sequence). The J segment lost 1 base and the V segment lost 6 bases, leaving 1 base of the junction unmatched. The CDR3, as DNA: TGCAGTGCCGGACAGGGAACTAATGAAAAACTGTTTTTT. Encoded protein: CSAGQGTNEKLFF.

V and J are TRBV12-3 or TRBV12-4 and TRBJ2-1; D unresolved. V lost 7 bases and J lost 0, with 7 bases in between. CDR3 length: 13 amino acids. DNA of the CDR3: TGTGCCAGCACTCCCGCCTCCTACAATGAGCAGTTCTTC. It specifies CASTPASYNEQFF.

This clonotype was counted at least ten times. The V gene is TRBV5-1, the J gene TRBJ1-2, with D tentatively TRBD1 (5 bases). Trimming pared 1 base from V and 3 bases from J, leaving 13 bases between. CDR1 and CDR2 (germline): SGHRS, YFSETQ. The CDR3 totals 15 residues. The CDR3 sequence is CASSLTGDGYYGYTF. The CDR3 nucleotides read TGCGCCAGCAGCTTGACCGGGGACGGGTACTATGGCTACACCTTC.

This clonotype has a handful of counts. The chain combines TRBV6-1 with TRBJ1-5; tentatively, D is TRBD1 (6 bases). Trimming pared 6 bases from V and 0 bases from J, leaving 12 bases between. CDR3 length: 15 amino acids. Germline-derived CDR1 and CDR2 are MNHNS and SASEGT. This CDR3 is CASRRGAYSNQPQHF. The DNA of the CDR3 is TGTGCCAGCAGACGGGGGGCCTATAGCAATCAGCCCCAGCATTTT.

In this sample, this clonotype turned up a few times. The chain is built from TRBV28 and TRBJ2-7; 9 bases are a match to TRBD1. The CDR3 consists of 14 residues. After removal of 5 bases from V and 5 bases from J, the junction contained 7 bases not matched to a gene. Germline lookup yields CDR1 MDHEN and CDR2 SYDVKM. CDR3 region: CASSTRQGVNEQYF. CDR3 nucleotides: TGTGCCAGCAGTACTAGACAGGGGGTTAACGAGCAGTACTTC.

The CDR3 nucleotides are TGTGCCAGCAGTTACGACAGGACCTACAATGAGCAGTTCTTC. This translates into CASSYDRTYNEQFF. V usage is TRBV6-5 and J usage is TRBJ2-1; weak D call: TRBD1 (6 bases). The CDR3 is made up of 14 amino acids. V was trimmed by 2 bases and J by 2 bases, leaving 7 bases between them. Germline CDR1 and CDR2: MNHEY and SVGAGI.

This clonotype was observed many times. The chain links TRBV20-1 to TRBJ2-6; D remains unclear. V was clipped by 2 bases and J by 0 bases, with 14 bases between them. This CDR3 spans 17 amino acids. Germline V gives CDR1 DFQATT, CDR2 SNEGSKA (reference sequence). The CDR3 here is CSARFVDVVSGANVLTF. The CDR3 nucleotides read TGCAGTGCTAGATTTGTGGACGTTGTCTCTGGGGCCAACGTCCTGACTTTC.

The chain links TRBV12-3 or TRBV12-4 to TRBJ1-2, with D possibly TRBD1 on 6 matching bases. This CDR3 comprises 13 residues. Between the trimmed V and J ends, which lost 6 bases and 8 bases, there was a span of 16 bases. CDR3 in amino acids: CASSPTGAGGYTF. The CDR3, as DNA: TGTGCCAGCAGCCCCACGGGGGCAGGGGGCTACACCTTC.

The chain couples TRBV5-1 to TRBJ2-1; 8 bases align to TRBD2. V lost 3 bases, J lost 8 bases, and 10 bases stayed unmatched. Germline V CDR1 and CDR2: SGHRS, YFSETQ. This CDR3 has 15 residues. The DNA of the CDR3 is TGCGCCAGCAGCTATACTAGCGGCACCCCGGATGAGCAGTTCTTC. It translates to CASSYTSGTPDEQFF.

The chain has TRBV30 and TRBJ1-5, with 8 nucleotides matching TRBD1. Germline-derived CDR1 and CDR2 are GTSNPN and SVGIG (reference sequence). After removal of 3 bases from V and 4 bases from J, the junction contained 5 bases not matched to a gene. The CDR3 contains 14 residues. The CDR3 loop is CAWSLGQANQPQHF. The CDR3 bases are TGTGCCTGGAGCCTGGGACAGGCGAATCAGCCCCAGCATTTT. The full variable domain, with the rest looked up from reference TRBV30 and TRBJ1-5, is SQTIHQWPATLVQPVGSPLSLECTVEGTSNPNLYWYRQAAGRGLQLLFYSVGIGQISSEVPQNLSASRPQDRQFILSSKKLLLSDSGFYLCAWSLGQANQPQHFGDGTRLSIL.

This clonotype was detected many times. The rearrangement uses TRBV20-1 and TRBJ2-7, with TRBD1 identical over 7 bases. The CDR3 runs to 14 residues. Germline V gives CDR1 DFQATT, CDR2 SNEGSKA (reference sequence). Trimming at V came to 3 bases and at J to 3 bases, leaving 8 bases not matched to a gene. For the CDR3, the DNA is TGCAGTGCTAGCGGGACAGTTAGATTCTACGAGCAGTACTTC. It codes for CSASGTVRFYEQYF.